The 25 T cell receptor beta chains below all came from one sample that was sequenced in a study of vaccination effects on CD4 cells after COVID-19. Under the ViraFEST assay, PBMC were stimulated with viral peptide pools so that antigen-specific CD4+ T cells expanded. Sequencing was performed afterwards. Scientists isolated CD4+ T cells after an approximately 10-day culture period ended. Two-dose vaccination with either BNT162b2 or mRNA-1273 was given to the participants. Their target antigens are unknown. Clones were read by immunoSEQ multiplex PCR, and TCRdb kept only the in-frame ones, dropping some. In the table there are around 30,000 clones, around 80% of which are singletons. The input for sequencing was CD4+ T cells from PBMCs cultured with SARS-CoV-2 spike peptides, taken after COVID-19 vaccination. The receptors were gathered from a human donor who received a COVID-19 vaccine. Some clones in this sample may be carry-over from other donors' samples.

V is TRBV10-1 and J is TRBJ1-4; D is uncertain. V shed 8 bases and J shed 0 bases, with 10 bases lying between them. Germline V lookup: CDR1 WNHNN, CDR2 SYGVQD (reference sequence). The CDR3 loop spans 14 amino acids. In nucleotides, the CDR3 is TGCGCCAGCGGATCCGGGACAACTAATGAAAAACTGTTTTTT. It is translated as CASGSGTTNEKLFF.

This sequence joins TRBV14 and TRBJ2-7, with 13 bases lining up with TRBD2. The junction had 6 bases not matched to a gene; V was cut back by 1 base and J by 0 bases. CDR1 SGHDN and CDR2 FVKESK come from the germline V gene. The CDR3 length is 18 residues. CDR3 sequence (DNA): TGTGCCAGCAGCCAAGGAAGACTAGCGGGGGGCAACTCCTACGAGCAGTACGTC. As protein: CASSQGRLAGGNSYEQYV.

This clone was seen more than once but under ten times. V is TRBV12-2 and J is TRBJ2-2; the table gives TRBD1 as D, unverified against the DNA. TRBV12-2 is shown as a pseudogene. This CDR3 contains 16 residues. As DNA, the CDR3 is TGTGCAAGTCGCTTTCCCACAGGGAAGAACACCGGGGAGCTGTTTTTT. Amino acid sequence: CASRFPTGKNTGELFF.

V gene TRBV21-1 combines with J gene TRBJ2-7; the D call TRBD1 from the table was never checked on the DNA. TRBV21-1 is assigned pseudogene status. The CDR3 runs to 17 residues. CDR3 DNA sequence: TGTGCCAGCAGCCTGACAGGGGGCGCGTTCCAACCCCACGAGCAGTACGTC. This gives the protein CASSLTGGAFQPHEQYV.

The V call is TRBV10-3, the J call TRBJ1-5, with D possibly TRBD1 on 5 matching bases. The germline V and J ends were trimmed by 4 bases and 6 bases, with 10 bases remaining between them. The CDR3 loop spans 13 amino acids. The germline V gene encodes CDR1 ENHRY and CDR2 SYGVKD. Here the CDR3 DNA reads TGTGCCATCAGTGCGGGGGAACGTCAGCCCCAGCATTTT. Protein: CAISAGERQPQHF.

The rearrangement links TRBV2 to TRBJ1-6; a possible D gene is TRBD1 (5 bases). This CDR3 comprises 16 residues. Germline V lookup: CDR1 SNHLY, CDR2 FYNNEI. V was cut by 7 bases and J by 7 bases, with 20 bases left in between. CDR3 residues: CASTWTSPKGNSPLHF. As DNA, the CDR3 is TGTGCCAGCACATGGACCAGCCCGAAGGGGAATTCACCCCTCCACTTT.

In its sample, this clone was seen a few times. The chain uses TRBV30 and TRBJ1-1; tentative D call: TRBD1 (5 bases). V was shortened by 1 base and J by 0 bases, with 12 bases between the two germline ends. The CDR3 is 15 residues long. Germline V gene data show CDR1 as GTSNPN and CDR2 as SVGIG (reference sequence). CDR3 DNA sequence: TGTGCCTGGAGTGATGCCAGGGCGGTGAACACTGAAGCTTTCTTT. Translation: CAWSDARAVNTEAFF.

DNA of the CDR3: TGCGCCAGCAGCTTGGGGACAGCTTACCAAGAGACCCAGTACTTC. Protein product: CASSLGTAYQETQYF. The chain uses TRBV5-1 and TRBJ2-5, with D possibly being TRBD1 (6 bases). The CDR3 is 15 residues long. Trimming pared 0 bases from V and 0 bases from J, leaving 9 bases between. CDR1 and CDR2 from the germline V gene are SGHRS and YFSETQ. The entire variable domain, with the rest obtained from reference TRBV5-1 and TRBJ2-5, is as follows: KAGVTQTPRYLIKTRGQQVTLSCSPISGHRSVSWYQQTPGQGLQFLFEYFSETQRNKGNFPGRFSGRQFSNSRSEMNVSTLELGDSALYLCASSLGTAYQETQYFGPGTRLLVL.

V gene TRBV30 combines with J gene TRBJ2-3; TRBD1 is a possible D gene (5 bases). CDR1 is GTSNPN and CDR2 is SVGIG in the germline V gene (reference sequence). There are 15 residues in the CDR3. The V gene lost 2 bases and the J gene lost 3 bases, with 15 bases spanning the gap. CDR3 DNA sequence: TGTGCCTGGAGTACCCAGGGTATTGGGACAGATACGCAGTATTTT. It codes for CAWSTQGIGTDTQYF.

The rearrangement joins TRBV7-6 to TRBJ2-1; 7 positions agree with TRBD2. This CDR3 has 17 residues. Trimming took 5 bases from V and 5 from J; bases not matched to a gene: 15. Germline V gene lookup returns CDR1 SGHVS and CDR2 FNYEAQ. The CDR3 reads CASSSWVRGIFNNEQFF. CDR3 in DNA: TGTGCCAGCAGCAGTTGGGTGCGGGGGATTTTTAACAATGAGCAGTTCTTC.

The rearrangement joins TRBV6-5 to TRBJ2-2, with D unresolved. Germline CDR1 and CDR2: MNHEY and SVGAGI. The CDR3 contains 15 residues. With 0 bases removed from V and 3 bases from J, the gap between germline ends came to 8 bases. The CDR3 protein is CASSYSGIDTGELFF. As DNA, the CDR3 is TGTGCCAGCAGTTACTCGGGGATAGACACCGGGGAGCTGTTTTTT.

The chain employs TRBV18 and TRBJ2-6; 11 bases map to TRBD2. After removal of 6 bases from V and 0 bases from J, the junction contained 4 bases not matched to a gene. Germline V gene lookup returns CDR1 KGHSH and CDR2 LQKENI. The CDR3 runs to 17 residues. The DNA for the CDR3 is TGTGCCAGCTCGCCGGGACTAGCGGACTCTGGGGCCAACGTCCTGACTTTC. Encoded protein: CASSPGLADSGANVLTF.

The gene calls are TRBV7-2 and TRBJ2-3, with unresolved D. CDR1 SGHTA and CDR2 FQGNSA come from the germline V gene. Trimming removed 2 bases from V and 5 bases from J, with 5 bases in between. CDR3 length equals 12 residues. CDR3 DNA sequence: TGTGCCAGCAGCTTAACCGGAGATACGCAGTATTTT. This codes for CASSLTGDTQYF.

The rearrangement links TRBV2 to TRBJ2-7; D gene uncertain. Germline lookup yields CDR1 SNHLY and CDR2 FYNNEI. The CDR3 has 15 residues. V was shortened by 6 bases and J by 0 bases, with 15 bases between the two germline ends. The CDR3 region is CASRWSGGNSYEQYV. The DNA of the CDR3 is TGTGCCAGCAGGTGGTCCGGCGGCAACTCCTACGAGCAGTACGTC.

The rearrangement joins TRBV25-1 to TRBJ1-2; D gene unclear. This CDR3 has 18 amino acids. Germline V gene sequence: CDR1 MGHDK, CDR2 SYGVNS. Trimming removed 1 base from V and 7 bases from J, with 25 bases in between. The CDR3 loop reads CASSESWWGAAQVSGYTF. The DNA of the CDR3 is TGTGCCAGCAGTGAATCATGGTGGGGTGCGGCCCAAGTATCTGGCTACACCTTC.

The rearrangement uses TRBV7-2 and TRBJ1-2; a weak D match, TRBD1 (6 bases). This CDR3 region has 15 residues. The V gene lost 0 bases and the J gene lost 4 bases, with 12 bases spanning the gap. CDR1 SGHTA and CDR2 FQGNSA come from the germline V gene. The chain's CDR3 is CASSLARTGTYGYTF. CDR3 bases: TGTGCCAGCAGCTTAGCGCGCACAGGGACCTATGGCTACACCTTC. Filled out from reference TRBV7-2 and TRBJ1-2, the complete variable domain reads GAGVSQSPSNKVTEKGKDVELRCDPISGHTALYWYRQSLGQGLEFLIYFQGNSAPDKSGLPSDRFSAERTGGSVSTLTIQRTQQEDSAVYLCASSLARTGTYGYTFGSGTRLTVV.

This clone is a singleton in its sample. The rearrangement links TRBV6-5 to TRBJ1-4; TRBD1 matches at 7 bases. This CDR3 is 14 amino acids long. The trim removed 5 bases at V and 6 bases at J, leaving 6 bases unmatched. Germline assignment: CDR1 MNHEY and CDR2 SVGAGI. The CDR3 DNA reads TGTGCCAGCAGTCGACAGGGACTCGATGAAAAACTGTTTTTT. It encodes CASSRQGLDEKLFF.

The chain couples TRBV6-6 to TRBJ1-5; no clear D. This CDR3 has 13 amino acids. V dropped 2 bases and J dropped 10 bases, with 12 bases sitting between them. Germline lookup yields CDR1 MNHNY and CDR2 SVGAGI (reference sequence). The CDR3: CASSYQDVYPQHF. CDR3 coding DNA: TGTGCCAGCAGTTACCAGGACGTTTATCCCCAGCATTTT.

The rearrangement uses TRBV10-1 and TRBJ2-1; D call uncertain. The germline V gene encodes CDR1 WNHNN and CDR2 SYGVQD (reference sequence). This CDR3 region has 14 residues. V was trimmed by 4 bases and J by 4 bases, leaving 11 bases between them. This chain's CDR3 is CASSGSSQYNEQFF. CDR3 nucleotides: TGCGCCAGCAGTGGATCATCTCAATACAATGAGCAGTTCTTC.

J is TRBJ1-1 and V is TRBV6-5, with 10 bases that match TRBD1. Germline-derived CDR1 and CDR2 are MNHEY and SVGAGI. The J segment lost 4 bases and the V segment lost 6 bases, leaving 8 bases of the junction unmatched. This CDR3 is 15 amino acids long. CDR3 region: CASSWTGGESTEAFF. DNA of the CDR3: TGTGCCAGCAGCTGGACAGGGGGGGAGAGCACTGAAGCTTTCTTT.

The rearrangement links TRBV5-1 to TRBJ2-5; 15 nucleotides align to TRBD2. CDR3 size: 19 residues. V gave up 5 bases and J gave up 2 bases; unmatched junction bases: 13. Germline CDR1 SGHRS, CDR2 YFSETQ. CDR3 nucleotides: TGCGCCAGCAGTGCCGCTCCGGGACTAGCGGGGGGCAGACAAGAGACCCAGTACTTC. It codes for CASSAAPGLAGGRQETQYF.

The rearrangement links TRBV19 to TRBJ1-3; D perhaps matches TRBD1 (5 bases). V was pared by 3 bases and J by 8 bases, with 14 bases between. This CDR3 is 14 amino acids long. Germline loops: CDR1 LNHDA, CDR2 SQIVND (reference sequence). The CDR3 sequence is CASSIPRDPDTIYF. The CDR3 bases are TGTGCCAGTAGTATCCCCCGGGACCCGGACACCATATATTTT. The full variable domain, rest sourced from reference TRBV19 and TRBJ1-3, is DGGITQSPKYLFRKEGQNVTLSCEQNLNHDAMYWYRQDPGQGLRLIYYSQIVNDFQKGDIAEGYSVSREKKESFPLTVTSAQKNPTAFYLCASSIPRDPDTIYFGEGSWLTVV.

The chain employs TRBV4-3 and TRBJ1-1, with 7 bases identical to TRBD1. Germline V gives CDR1 LGHNA, CDR2 YSLEER. After removal of 0 bases from V and 1 base from J, the junction contained 11 bases not matched to a gene. This CDR3 region has 18 residues. CDR3 amino acids: CASSQDFPRGRPNTEAFF. CDR3 DNA sequence: TGCGCCAGCAGCCAAGATTTTCCAAGGGGGCGCCCGAACACTGAAGCTTTCTTT.

In DNA, the CDR3 is TGTGCCAGCAGTGCCGGGACAGGGAACGAGCAGTACGTC. It is translated as CASSAGTGNEQYV. This chain joins TRBV2 and TRBJ2-7; TRBD1 matches 9 bases. Losses at the gene ends were 4 bases for V and 5 bases for J; bases not matched to a gene: 3. Germline values: CDR1 SNHLY, CDR2 FYNNEI. This CDR3 spans 13 amino acids.

V gene TRBV5-1 combines with J gene TRBJ1-6, with D unresolved. The CDR3 is made up of 14 amino acids. Trimming cost V 0 bases and J 7 bases, with 8 bases left between them. Per the germline V gene, CDR1 is SGHRS and CDR2 is YFSETQ. The CDR3 protein is CASSLVPDNSPLHF. Here the CDR3 DNA reads TGCGCCAGCAGCTTGGTTCCAGACAATTCACCCCTCCACTTT.